The T cell receptor beta chain under discussion was sequenced for a study of blood T cell repertoires in COVID-19 (dated by TCRdb to the early 2020s). Broadly, across the study: The collaborator samples originated in the United States, Italy and Spain and spanned the acute and convalescent phases of COVID-19. The material from the prospective study consisted of cDNA or gDNA derived from T cells, B-cell-depleted T cells, or PBMCs. A de-identified subject ID, COVID-19 status, age in years and sex were almost always included in the sample metadata. Where available, HLA class I and class II types were taken from metadata supplied by the sample provider and were not determined by assay-based typing. The samples were drawn from the first 160 participants of the ongoing ImmuneRACE study and from 1,254 subjects provided by 6 global collaborators. The repertoires were made available in a free public database intended to serve as a resource for research on the immune response to SARS-CoV-2. Subjects who had been exposed to COVID-19, were actively infected with it, or had recovered from it provided the deeply sampled blood TCRbeta repertoires that made up the dataset. Findings and caveats that apply to the study as a whole: Clinical and demographic metadata were provided uncurated, with the amount varying by source and participant.

The collaborating institutions used their own protocols to collect whole blood in K2EDTA tubes. Collaborator samples were shipped for TCRbeta analysis as frozen whole blood, isolated PBMCs, or DNA extracted from either sample type. Notes on this clone: It has no known antigen specificity. It has no much larger one-base neighbor in the sample; base qualities were not kept.

The CDR3 starts with the cysteine, ends with the phenylalanine, and has 16 residues. CDR3 DNA only is kept here, 48 bases in frame from base 1. CDR1 is given as SEHNR and CDR2 as FQNEAQ, both from the germline V gene (reference sequence). V has 5 bases trimmed and J has 2 bases trimmed; junction bases matching no gene number 8. TCRbeta CDR3 regions were amplified from genomic DNA by means of the immunoSEQ Assay, a bias-controlled multiplex PCR. Per the source publication's procedure: Within the assay, amplification of reference gene primers was used to estimate how many nucleated cells each sample contained. To quantify the absolute abundance of each unique TCRbeta CDR3 rearrangement, sequence reads were collapsed and filtered. Productive Simpson clonality was computed per sample as the square root of Simpson's diversity index over productive rearrangements. TCRdb took over this immuneACCESS table, retaining in-frame rearrangements with V and J assigned. Such tables are incomplete; in checked studies, under half of the missing clones stem from an unresolved V gene, and the remainder is unexplained. The V and J calls and the clone size are those of that table, but D and trimming were determined from the DNA. The sample has around 74,000 clones on record, 80% to 90% of them singletons. Together, the top ten hold approximately 4.5% of the sample.

The receptor was derived from a man aged 45-60 years with active COVID-19. The sample was peripheral blood. The chain is encoded by TRBV7-9 joined to TRBJ2-4; 8 middle bases align to TRBD1. The base sequence is TGTGCCAGCAGCCCTACAGGGGGTAGTTCCAAAAACATTCAGTACTTC. It is translated as CASSPTGGSSKNIQYF.